This T cell receptor (beta chain) emerged from a study of T cell repertoires in cytomegalovirus infection. For the study at large: Public TCR beta signatures marked donors with CMV infection and the matching HLA.

Unmatched junction bases numbered 6, after V lost 2 bases and J lost 5 bases. This CDR3 has 15 amino acids. This clonotype was seen only once. Its target is not known. Using its own MiXCR run on the reads, TCRdb lists one record per CDR3 protein. The sample records a few hundred thousand distinct CDR3 sequences, more than 15% being singletons. Findings and limits, study-wide: Identification of carriers of CMV plus the relevant HLA was achieved through cumulative public TCR beta family frequency.

This TCR was recovered from a human donor in good health (CMV status not recorded). Some clones in this sample may be carry-over from other donors' samples. The rearrangement links TRBV12-3 or TRBV12-4 to TRBJ2-3; 8 bases fit TRBD1. Material: CD8+ T cells from PBMCs. The CDR3 is CASSLRQGAEDTQYF. CDR3 in DNA: TGTGCCAGCAGTTTAAGGCAGGGGGCCGAAGATACGCAGTATTTT.